The 26 T cell receptor beta chains given below trace back to one sample, sequenced in a study of cytomegalovirus exposure and HLA in healthy donors. Primers included in the PCR were 60 Vbeta and 13 Jbeta primers. Repertoires were generated with immunoSEQ multiplex PCR, while TCRdb's copy carries only in-frame clones and drops some. This table holds fewer than 200,000 clones, approximately 80% found once. What was sequenced was PBMCs. These TCRs come from a woman younger than 45 in good health and CMV-seropositive.

J is TRBJ2-3 and V is TRBV6-1; 7 bases fit TRBD2. The CDR3 contains 14 residues. Germline CDR1 is MNHNS and CDR2 is SASEGT. Trimming cost V 1 base and J 6 bases; bases outside gene matches: 4. CDR3 DNA sequence: TGTGCCAGCAGTGAAGGGGGGGGAGCGGATACGCAGTATTTT. This sequence encodes CASSEGGGADTQYF.

The CDR3 DNA reads as TGTGCCAGCAGCCCTCTGACAGGCAGGGACACTGAAGCTTTCTTT. This translates into CASSPLTGRDTEAFF. V usage is TRBV13 and J usage is TRBJ1-1; D is possibly TRBD1 (6 bases). CDR3 size: 15 residues. Trimming pared 5 bases from V and 3 bases from J, leaving 16 bases between. Germline-derived CDR1 and CDR2 are PRHDT and FYEKMQ (reference sequence).

The rearrangement links TRBV28 to TRBJ2-7; 9 bases are shared with TRBD1. The germline gives CDR1 MDHEN, CDR2 SYDVKM. There are 12 residues in the CDR3. V dropped 4 bases and J dropped 9; count of bases not matched to a gene: 4. The chain's CDR3 is CASSSPGQGQYF. The CDR3 region has the DNA TGTGCCAGCAGTTCCCCGGGACAGGGGCAGTACTTC.

Concerning this clone: This sample includes further DNA sequences coding for the same CDR3. The genes are TRBV9 and TRBJ2-5; D uncertain. The CDR3 contains 14 residues. V lost 0 bases, J lost 1 base, and 7 bases lay in between. Germline V gene sequence: CDR1 SGDLS, CDR2 YYNGEE. The CDR3 DNA follows: TGTGCCAGCAGCGTAGCAGGATTCCAAGAGACCCAGTACTTC. Translated: CASSVAGFQETQYF.

The J gene is TRBJ1-5, the V gene TRBV2; perhaps TRBD1 as D (6 bases). V dropped 4 bases and J dropped 6 bases, with 13 bases sitting between them. The germline gives CDR1 SNHLY, CDR2 FYNNEI. The CDR3 sequence is 14 residues long. The CDR3, as DNA: TGTGCCAGCAGTGGCGGGGGGCGCTCTCAGCCCCAGCATTTT. Its protein is CASSGGGRSQPQHF. Drawing the rest from reference TRBV2 and TRBJ1-5, the complete variable domain is EPEVTQTPSHQVTQMGQEVILRCVPISNHLYFYWYRQILGQKVEFLVSFYNNEISEKSEIFDDQFSVERPDGSNFTLKIRSTKLEDSAMYFCASSGGGRSQPQHFGDGTRLSIL.

The chain has TRBV28 and TRBJ1-2, with TRBD1 identical over 7 bases. This CDR3 has 15 residues. Germline values: CDR1 MDHEN, CDR2 SYDVKM. With 5 bases clipped from V and 3 bases from J, the junction kept 9 bases outside the gene matches. DNA for the CDR3: TGTGCCAGCAGTGATCGGACAGGCGAACACTATGGCTACACCTTC. Protein: CASSDRTGEHYGYTF.

The chain joins TRBV5-1 to TRBJ2-5; maybe TRBD1 (6 bases). V gave up 0 bases and J gave up 2 bases, with 11 bases separating them. This CDR3 has 15 residues. Germline CDR1 and CDR2: SGHRS and YFSETQ. Written as DNA, the CDR3 is TGCGCCAGCAGCTTGGTGGACAGTAGGCAAGAGACCCAGTACTTC. Its translation: CASSLVDSRQETQYF.

This chain joins TRBV5-1 and TRBJ2-2, with TRBD1 identical over 8 bases. Germline CDR1 is SGHRS and CDR2 is YFSETQ. The junction had 13 bases not matched to a gene; V was cut back by 1 base and J by 2 bases. This CDR3 comprises 19 residues. The CDR3 coding sequence is TGCGCCAGCAGCTTGCGGACTGCGTCAGGGGGCAGCAACACCGGGGAGCTGTTTTTT. It translates to CASSLRTASGGSNTGELFF.

This clone was seen just once. J is TRBJ1-2 and V is TRBV2, with no clear D. Germline loops: CDR1 SNHLY, CDR2 FYNNEI. This CDR3 region has 14 residues. V lost 1 base and J 4 bases, leaving 10 bases between the germline ends. CDR3 protein: CASSEDANSYGYTF. CDR3 DNA: TGTGCCAGCAGTGAAGACGCAAACTCCTATGGCTACACCTTC.

The chain links TRBV19 to TRBJ1-2; no clear D gene. Trimming left V 5 bases short and J 4 bases short, with 11 bases between. Germline V gene sequence: CDR1 LNHDA, CDR2 SQIVND (reference sequence). The CDR3 length is 13 residues. DNA for the CDR3: TGTGCCAGTAGTCCCGGGAGGGTCTATGGCTACACCTTC. This sequence encodes CASSPGRVYGYTF.

CDR3 residues: CAWSAYTGTGGIHGSYEQYF. In DNA, the CDR3 is TGTGCCTGGAGCGCCTACACGGGGACAGGGGGAATTCACGGATCCTACGAGCAGTACTTC. V gene TRBV30 combines with J gene TRBJ2-7; 11 bases are a match to TRBD1. The CDR3 sequence is 20 residues long. CDR1 is GTSNPN, CDR2 SVGIG, per germline (reference sequence). V gave up 3 bases and J gave up 1 base; unmatched junction bases: 20. Full variable domain (missing parts from reference TRBV30 and TRBJ2-7): SQTIHQWPATLVQPVGSPLSLECTVEGTSNPNLYWYRQAAGRGLQLLFYSVGIGQISSEVPQNLSASRPQDRQFILSSKKLLLSDSGFYLCAWSAYTGTGGIHGSYEQYFGPGTRLTVT.

V gene TRBV5-1 combines with J gene TRBJ2-1; 10 nucleotides align to TRBD1. Germline V gene sequence: CDR1 SGHRS, CDR2 YFSETQ. The CDR3 is made up of 15 amino acids. J gave up 2 bases and V 4 bases, and 3 bases lay outside the gene matches. DNA for the CDR3: TGCGCCAGCAGCGCGGGACAGGGGCCCTACAATGAGCAGTTCTTC. Amino acids: CASSAGQGPYNEQFF.

The chain links TRBV14 to TRBJ2-7; TRBD2 matches 7 bases. The germline V gene has CDR1 SGHDN and CDR2 FVKESK. This CDR3 is built from 16 residues. Trimming took 4 bases from V and 0 from J; bases not matched to a gene: 9. Here the CDR3 reads CASSLIGGRASYEQYF. The CDR3 nucleotides read TGTGCCAGCAGCCTGATTGGTGGGAGGGCCTCCTACGAGCAGTACTTC.

CDR3 nucleotide sequence: TGCAGCGTTGAGTCAGCTCTCACAGGGGGCGCGGGTGGCTACACCTTC. Protein sequence: CSVESALTGGAGGYTF. The rearrangement uses TRBV29-1 and TRBJ1-2; 9 positions match TRBD1. Germline V gene lookup returns CDR1 SQVTM and CDR2 ANQGSEA. J lost 7 bases, V lost 3 bases, and 15 bases had no gene match. The CDR3 is 16 amino acids. Filled out from reference TRBV29-1 and TRBJ1-2, the complete variable domain reads SAVISQKPSRDICQRGTSLTIQCQVDSQVTMMFWYRQQPGQSLTLIATANQGSEATYESGFVIDKFPISRPNLTFSTLTVSNMSPEDSSIYLCSVESALTGGAGGYTFGSGTRLTVV.

The chain has TRBV27 and TRBJ2-1; D perhaps matches TRBD2 (5 bases). The germline V and J ends were trimmed by 5 bases and 6 bases, with 14 bases remaining between them. This CDR3 comprises 14 residues. Looked up from germline, CDR1 is MNHEY and CDR2 is SMNVEV (reference sequence). CDR3 nucleotides: TGTGCCAGCAGTCCCACTAGTCCTCCCAATGAGCAGTTCTTC. Translating gives CASSPTSPPNEQFF.

As to this clone: Different DNA sequences within this sample yield the same CDR3. The rearrangement links TRBV10-3 to TRBJ1-1; 8 bases line up with TRBD1. This CDR3 is 13 amino acids long. Germline CDR1 ENHRY, CDR2 SYGVKD. With 6 bases clipped from V and 1 base from J, the junction kept 1 base outside the gene matches. The CDR3 nucleotides are TGTGCCATCAGCACAGGGGGGAACACTGAAGCTTTCTTT. Its protein product is CAISTGGNTEAFF.

This clone appeared a single time. The V call is TRBV9, the J call TRBJ2-1, with TRBD1 matching over 7 bases. CDR1 SGDLS and CDR2 YYNGEE come from the germline V gene. CDR3 size: 15 residues. The trim removed 4 bases at V and 3 bases at J, leaving 7 bases unmatched. The CDR3 bases are TGTGCCAGCAGCCCCGGACAGGAGATCTACAATGAGCAGTTCTTC. Protein product: CASSPGQEIYNEQFF.

V and J are TRBV2 and TRBJ1-2; no clear D gene. Per the germline V gene, CDR1 is SNHLY and CDR2 is FYNNEI. The V end lost 1 base, the J end lost 3 bases, and 6 bases lay between the germline ends. This CDR3 is 13 amino acids long. CDR3 DNA: TGTGCCAGCAGTGAAGAGGCGGACTATGGCTACACCTTC. Its translation: CASSEEADYGYTF. The full variable domain, in which reference TRBV2 and TRBJ1-2 provide the parts outside the CDR3, is EPEVTQTPSHQVTQMGQEVILRCVPISNHLYFYWYRQILGQKVEFLVSFYNNEISEKSEIFDDQFSVERPDGSNFTLKIRSTKLEDSAMYFCASSEEADYGYTFGSGTRLTVV.

This clone was recorded a few times. This rearrangement joins TRBV6-1 to TRBJ2-7; D ambiguous. The CDR3 totals 13 residues. With 3 bases removed from V and 7 bases from J, the gap between germline ends came to 13 bases. Germline V lookup: CDR1 MNHNS, CDR2 SASEGT. CDR3 residues: CASSEEPFGEQYF. Written as DNA, the CDR3 is TGTGCCAGCAGTGAGGAGCCCTTCGGAGAGCAGTACTTC.

The V and J genes are TRBV11-2 and TRBJ1-2; TRBD1 matches 12 bases. Germline CDR1 SGHAT, CDR2 FQNNGV. The CDR3 runs 18 residues. With 5 bases clipped from V and 4 bases from J, the junction kept 14 bases outside the gene matches. CDR3: CASSPHFAGTGGPYGYTF. CDR3 coding DNA: TGTGCCAGCAGCCCTCATTTTGCCGGGACAGGGGGCCCCTATGGCTACACCTTC.

The chain combines TRBV21-1 with TRBJ1-5. TRBV21-1 is a pseudogene. The CDR3 runs to 20 residues. CDR3 loop: CASSGGVGRPKGSSNQPQHF. For the CDR3, the DNA is TGTGCCAGCAGCGGGGGGGTCGGCAGGCCTAAGGGGAGTAGCAATCAGCCCCAGCATTTT.

This clone has just a few counts. The gene calls are TRBV7-2 and TRBJ1-4; 8 nucleotides align to TRBD1. V shed 1 base and J 4 bases; nucleotides not matched to a gene: 8. The CDR3 runs to 17 residues. Germline-derived CDR1 and CDR2 are SGHTA and FQGNSA. The CDR3, as DNA: TGTGCCAGCAGCTTAGTTAACAGGGGGTTGAATAATGAAAAACTGTTTTTT. This encodes CASSLVNRGLNNEKLFF.

This chain links TRBV5-1 with TRBJ2-2; 7 bases map to TRBD2. The germline CDR1 and CDR2 sequences are SGHRS and YFSETQ. J was trimmed by 3 bases and V by 1 base; bases with no gene match: 3. The CDR3 extends over 15 amino acids. CDR3 in amino acids: CASSLPGGDTGELFF. CDR3 nucleotide sequence: TGCGCCAGCAGCTTGCCGGGGGGAGACACCGGGGAGCTGTTTTTT.

The V call is TRBV29-1, the J call TRBJ2-1; D remains ambiguous. CDR3 length: 13 amino acids. V was pared by 6 bases and J by 2 bases, with 11 bases between. The germline V gene encodes CDR1 SQVTM and CDR2 ANQGSEA. CDR3 coding DNA: TGCAGCGTCCCGGGTTATACCTACAATGAGCAGTTCTTC. Translation gives CSVPGYTYNEQFF.

The chain carries TRBV28 and TRBJ2-7; 9 bases are a match to TRBD1. There are 15 residues in the CDR3. V lost 4 bases and J lost 3; bases outside the gene matches: 7. CDR1 MDHEN and CDR2 SYDVKM come from the germline V gene. The CDR3 sequence: CASSSRDRVYYEQYF. The CDR3 DNA follows: TGTGCCAGCAGTTCCCGGGACAGGGTTTACTACGAGCAGTACTTC.

The chain is built from TRBV5-1 and TRBJ2-3; TRBD2 agrees at 11 bases. This CDR3 is 17 amino acids long. CDR1 is SGHRS, CDR2 YFSETQ, per germline. J was trimmed by 0 bases and V by 4 bases; bases with no gene match: 7. The CDR3 sequence is CASSVTSGGTSTDTQYF. In DNA form, the CDR3 reads TGCGCCAGCAGCGTTACTAGCGGGGGCACTAGCACAGATACGCAGTATTTT. Using reference TRBV5-1 and TRBJ2-3 for the parts outside the CDR3, the full variable domain is KAGVTQTPRYLIKTRGQQVTLSCSPISGHRSVSWYQQTPGQGLQFLFEYFSETQRNKGNFPGRFSGRQFSNSRSEMNVSTLELGDSALYLCASSVTSGGTSTDTQYFGPGTRLTVL.